This T cell receptor beta chain was documented in a study of early T cells in non-severe SARS-CoV-2 infection. Ten or more counts support this clonotype. Germline lookup yields CDR1 DFQATT and CDR2 SNEGSKA (reference sequence). Trimming stripped 5 bases from V and 1 base from J, with 13 bases between. The CDR3 has 14 amino acids. MiXCR, applied by TCRdb to the 5' RACE reads, yields one record per CDR3 protein. The table shows tens of thousands of distinct CDR3 sequences, with about 7.1% occurring only once. The clonotype was recovered from an adult who was a healthcare worker with PCR-confirmed SARS-CoV-2 infection or an uninfected control (not recorded which). Sequencing was performed on whole blood, taken at baseline. The V and J genes are TRBV20-1 and TRBJ2-3; D possibly uses TRBD1 or TRBD2 (5 bases each). The CDR3: CSAQGAGGTDTQYF. CDR3 DNA sequence: TGCAGTGCTCAAGGGGCGGGTGGCACAGATACGCAGTATTTT.